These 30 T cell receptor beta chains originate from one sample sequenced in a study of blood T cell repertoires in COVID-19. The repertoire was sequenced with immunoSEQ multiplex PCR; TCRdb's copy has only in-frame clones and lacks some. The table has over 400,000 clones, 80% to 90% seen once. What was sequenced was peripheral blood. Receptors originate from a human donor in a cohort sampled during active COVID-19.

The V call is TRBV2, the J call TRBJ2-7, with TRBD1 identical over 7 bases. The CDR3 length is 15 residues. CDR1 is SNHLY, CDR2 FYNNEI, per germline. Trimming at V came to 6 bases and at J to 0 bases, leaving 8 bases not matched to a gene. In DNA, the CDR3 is TGTGCCAGCAGAGGACGGGACAGATCCTCCTACGAGCAGTACTTC. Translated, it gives CASRGRDRSSYEQYF. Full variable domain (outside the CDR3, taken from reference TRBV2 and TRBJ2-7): EPEVTQTPSHQVTQMGQEVILRCVPISNHLYFYWYRQILGQKVEFLVSFYNNEISEKSEIFDDQFSVERPDGSNFTLKIRSTKLEDSAMYFCASRGRDRSSYEQYFGPGTRLTVT.

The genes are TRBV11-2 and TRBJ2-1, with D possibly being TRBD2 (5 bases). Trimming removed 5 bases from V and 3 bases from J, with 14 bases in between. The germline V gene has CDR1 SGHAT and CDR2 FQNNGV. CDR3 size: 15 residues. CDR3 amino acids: CASSPGSGSYNEQFF. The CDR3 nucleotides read TGTGCCAGCAGCCCGGGCAGCGGAAGCTACAATGAGCAGTTCTTC.

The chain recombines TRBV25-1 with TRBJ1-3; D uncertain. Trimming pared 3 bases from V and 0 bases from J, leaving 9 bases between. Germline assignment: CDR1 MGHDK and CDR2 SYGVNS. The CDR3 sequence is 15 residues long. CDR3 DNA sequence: TGTGCCAGCAGTGACACAGCTAACTCTGGAAACACCATATATTTT. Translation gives CASSDTANSGNTIYF. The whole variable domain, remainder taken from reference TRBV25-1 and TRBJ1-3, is EADIYQTPRYLVIGTGKKITLECSQTMGHDKMYWYQQDPGMELHLIHYSYGVNSTEKGDLSSESTVSRIRTEHFPLTLESARPSHTSQYLCASSDTANSGNTIYFGEGSWLTVV.

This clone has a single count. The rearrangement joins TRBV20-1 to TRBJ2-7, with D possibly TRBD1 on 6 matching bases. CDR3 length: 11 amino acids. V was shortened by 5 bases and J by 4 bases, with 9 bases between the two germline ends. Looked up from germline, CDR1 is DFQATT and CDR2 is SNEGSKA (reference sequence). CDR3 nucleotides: TGCAGTGCTTACGACAGGTACGAGCAGTACTTC. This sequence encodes CSAYDRYEQYF.

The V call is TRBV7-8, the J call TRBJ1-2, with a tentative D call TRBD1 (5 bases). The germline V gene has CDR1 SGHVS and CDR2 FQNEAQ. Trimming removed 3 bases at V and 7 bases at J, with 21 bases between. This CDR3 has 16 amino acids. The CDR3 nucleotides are TGTGCCAGCAGCTTTGGCCCTACGGGGGTTATCGCTGGCTACACCTTC. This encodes CASSFGPTGVIAGYTF.

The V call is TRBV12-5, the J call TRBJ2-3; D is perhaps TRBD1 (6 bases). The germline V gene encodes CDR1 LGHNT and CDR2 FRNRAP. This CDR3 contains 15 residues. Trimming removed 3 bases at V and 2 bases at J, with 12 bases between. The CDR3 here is CASGLPRQDTDTQYF. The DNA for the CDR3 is TGTGCTAGTGGTTTACCCAGACAGGACACAGATACGCAGTATTTT.

The CDR3 protein is CASSRVGKDTEAFF. DNA for the CDR3: TGTGCCAGCAGCCGGGTAGGTAAGGACACTGAAGCTTTCTTT. J is TRBJ1-1 and V is TRBV7-3, with unresolved D. This CDR3 is 14 amino acids long. CDR1 and CDR2 (germline): SGHTA, FQGTGA. Trimming stripped 5 bases from V and 3 bases from J, with 13 bases between.

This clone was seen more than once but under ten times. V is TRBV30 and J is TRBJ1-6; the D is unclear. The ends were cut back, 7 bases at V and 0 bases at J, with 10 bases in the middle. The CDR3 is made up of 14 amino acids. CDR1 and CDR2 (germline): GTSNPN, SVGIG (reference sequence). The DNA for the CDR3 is TGTGCCTCCATGGGGAGCTCCTATAATTCACCCCTCCACTTT. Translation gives CASMGSSYNSPLHF. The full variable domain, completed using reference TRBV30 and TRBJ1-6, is SQTIHQWPATLVQPVGSPLSLECTVEGTSNPNLYWYRQAAGRGLQLLFYSVGIGQISSEVPQNLSASRPQDRQFILSSKKLLLSDSGFYLCASMGSSYNSPLHFGNGTRLTVT.

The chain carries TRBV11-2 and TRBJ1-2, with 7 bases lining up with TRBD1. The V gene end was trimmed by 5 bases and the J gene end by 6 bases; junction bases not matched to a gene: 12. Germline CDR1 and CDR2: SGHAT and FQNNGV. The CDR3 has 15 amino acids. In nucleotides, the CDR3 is TGTGCCAGCAGCCCGCTCCGGACAGGTCGAGATGGCTACACCTTC. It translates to CASSPLRTGRDGYTF.

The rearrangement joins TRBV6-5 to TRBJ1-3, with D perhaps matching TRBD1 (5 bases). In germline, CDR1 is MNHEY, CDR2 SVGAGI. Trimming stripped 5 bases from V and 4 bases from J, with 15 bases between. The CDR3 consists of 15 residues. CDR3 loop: CASSSRGDSGNTIYF. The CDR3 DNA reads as TGTGCCAGCAGTAGTCGGGGGGATTCAGGAAACACCATATATTTT.

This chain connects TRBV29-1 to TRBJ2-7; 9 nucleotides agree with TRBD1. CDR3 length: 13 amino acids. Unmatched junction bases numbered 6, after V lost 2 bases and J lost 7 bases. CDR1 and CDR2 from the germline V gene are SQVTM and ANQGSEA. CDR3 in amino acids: CSVELDRGEEQYF. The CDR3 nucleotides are TGCAGCGTTGAATTGGACAGGGGTGAAGAGCAGTACTTC.

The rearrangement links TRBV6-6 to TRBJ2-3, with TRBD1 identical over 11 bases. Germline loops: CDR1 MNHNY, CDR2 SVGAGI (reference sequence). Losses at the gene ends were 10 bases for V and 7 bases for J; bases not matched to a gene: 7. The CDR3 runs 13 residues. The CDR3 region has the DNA TGTGCCATCCGGACAGGGGGCGCGAATACGCAGTATTTT. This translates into CAIRTGGANTQYF.

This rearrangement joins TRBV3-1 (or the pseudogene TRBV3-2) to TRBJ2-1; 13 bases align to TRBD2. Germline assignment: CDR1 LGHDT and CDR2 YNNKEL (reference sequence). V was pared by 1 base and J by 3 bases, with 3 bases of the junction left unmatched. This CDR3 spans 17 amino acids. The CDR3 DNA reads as TGTGCCAGCAGCCAAGTAGGACTAGCGGGAGTCTACAATGAGCAGTTCTTC. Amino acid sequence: CASSQVGLAGVYNEQFF.

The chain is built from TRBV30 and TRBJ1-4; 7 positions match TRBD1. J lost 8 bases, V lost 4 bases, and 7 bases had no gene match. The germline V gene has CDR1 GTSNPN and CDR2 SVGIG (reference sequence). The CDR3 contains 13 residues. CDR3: CAWTSDRAEKLFF. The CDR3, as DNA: TGTGCCTGGACAAGTGACAGGGCGGAAAAACTGTTTTTT. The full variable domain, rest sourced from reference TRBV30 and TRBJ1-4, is SQTIHQWPATLVQPVGSPLSLECTVEGTSNPNLYWYRQAAGRGLQLLFYSVGIGQISSEVPQNLSASRPQDRQFILSSKKLLLSDSGFYLCAWTSDRAEKLFFGSGTQLSVL.

The CDR3: CASSSQGLGNQPQHF. The CDR3 region has the DNA TGTGCCAGCAGCTCGCAGGGTTTGGGCAATCAGCCCCAGCATTTT. This rearrangement joins TRBV7-6 to TRBJ1-5; maybe TRBD1 (5 bases). V was cut by 4 bases and J by 2 bases, with 12 bases left in between. The CDR3 runs 15 residues. CDR1 is SGHVS, CDR2 FNYEAQ, per germline.

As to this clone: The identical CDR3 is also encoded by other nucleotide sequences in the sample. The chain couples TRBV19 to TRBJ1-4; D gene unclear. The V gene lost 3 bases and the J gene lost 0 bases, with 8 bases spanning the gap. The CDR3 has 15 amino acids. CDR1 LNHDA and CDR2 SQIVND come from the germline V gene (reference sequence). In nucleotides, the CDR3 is TGTGCCAGTAGTATCACCCGCGCAACTAATGAAAAACTGTTTTTT. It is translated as CASSITRATNEKLFF. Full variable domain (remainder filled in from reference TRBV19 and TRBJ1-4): DGGITQSPKYLFRKEGQNVTLSCEQNLNHDAMYWYRQDPGQGLRLIYYSQIVNDFQKGDIAEGYSVSREKKESFPLTVTSAQKNPTAFYLCASSITRATNEKLFFGSGTQLSVL.

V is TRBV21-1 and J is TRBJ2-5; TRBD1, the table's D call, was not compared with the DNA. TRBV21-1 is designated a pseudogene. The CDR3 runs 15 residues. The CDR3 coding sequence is TGTGCCAGCAGCAAATATTCAGGGGGGCAAGAGACCCAGTACTTC. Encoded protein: CASSKYSGGQETQYF.

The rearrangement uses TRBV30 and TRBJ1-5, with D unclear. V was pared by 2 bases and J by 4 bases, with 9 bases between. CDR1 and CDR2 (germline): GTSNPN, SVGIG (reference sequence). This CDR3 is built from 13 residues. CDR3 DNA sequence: TGTGCCTGGAGTTTGGCAGATAATCAGCCCCAGCATTTT. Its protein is CAWSLADNQPQHF.

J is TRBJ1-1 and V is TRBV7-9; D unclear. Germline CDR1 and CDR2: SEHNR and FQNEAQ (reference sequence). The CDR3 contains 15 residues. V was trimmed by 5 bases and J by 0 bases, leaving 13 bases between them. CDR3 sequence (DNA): TGTGCCAGCAGCCCCGGTCGACTGATGAACACTGAAGCTTTCTTT. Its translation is CASSPGRLMNTEAFF.

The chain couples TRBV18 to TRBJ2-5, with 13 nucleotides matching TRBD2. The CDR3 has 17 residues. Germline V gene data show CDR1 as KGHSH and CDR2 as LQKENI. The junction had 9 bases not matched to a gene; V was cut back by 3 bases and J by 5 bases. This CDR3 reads CASSPSRLAGGGETQYF. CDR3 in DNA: TGTGCCAGCTCACCCTCAAGACTAGCGGGAGGCGGGGAGACCCAGTACTTC.

DNA of the CDR3: TGTGCCAGCAGCCCACTCCTAGCGGGAGGAGTACACGAGCAGTACTTC. Amino acid sequence: CASSPLLAGGVHEQYF. The chain is built from TRBV3-1 (or the pseudogene TRBV3-2) and TRBJ2-7; the match to TRBD2 covers 11 bases. The CDR3 runs to 16 residues. The J segment lost 5 bases and the V segment lost 4 bases, leaving 10 bases of the junction unmatched. From germline, CDR1 is LGHDT and CDR2 YNNKEL (reference sequence).

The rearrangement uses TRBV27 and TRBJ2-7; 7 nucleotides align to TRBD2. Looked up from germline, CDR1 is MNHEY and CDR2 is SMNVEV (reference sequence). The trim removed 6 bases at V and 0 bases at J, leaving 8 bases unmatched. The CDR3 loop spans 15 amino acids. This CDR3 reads CASRREGSLSYEQYF. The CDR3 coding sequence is TGTGCCAGCAGGAGGGAGGGGAGCCTCTCCTACGAGCAGTACTTC.

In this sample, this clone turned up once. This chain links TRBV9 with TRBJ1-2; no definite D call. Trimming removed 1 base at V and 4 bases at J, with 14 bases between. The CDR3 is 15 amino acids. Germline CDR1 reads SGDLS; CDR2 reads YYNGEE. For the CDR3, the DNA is TGTGCCAGCAGCGTAATGGGCCAATCTCTCTATGGCTACACCTTC. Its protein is CASSVMGQSLYGYTF.

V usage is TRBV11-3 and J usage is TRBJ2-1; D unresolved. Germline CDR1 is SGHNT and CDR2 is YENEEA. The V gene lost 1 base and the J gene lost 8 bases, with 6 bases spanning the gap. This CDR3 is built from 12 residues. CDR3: CASSLVPDEQFF. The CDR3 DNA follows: TGTGCCAGCAGCTTAGTTCCGGATGAGCAGTTCTTC.

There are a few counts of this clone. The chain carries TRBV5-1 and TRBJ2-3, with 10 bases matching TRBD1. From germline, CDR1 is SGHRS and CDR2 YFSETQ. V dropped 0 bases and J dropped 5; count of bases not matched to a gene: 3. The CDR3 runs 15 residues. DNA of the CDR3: TGCGCCAGCAGCTTGGGACAGGGGGCAGGAGATACGCAGTATTTT. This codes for CASSLGQGAGDTQYF.

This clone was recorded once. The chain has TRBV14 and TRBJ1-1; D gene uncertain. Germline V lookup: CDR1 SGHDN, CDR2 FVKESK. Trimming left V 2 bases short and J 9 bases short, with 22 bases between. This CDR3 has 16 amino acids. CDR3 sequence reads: CASSQMKVYEEGKAFF. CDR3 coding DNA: TGTGCCAGCAGCCAAATGAAGGTTTATGAAGAGGGAAAAGCTTTCTTT.

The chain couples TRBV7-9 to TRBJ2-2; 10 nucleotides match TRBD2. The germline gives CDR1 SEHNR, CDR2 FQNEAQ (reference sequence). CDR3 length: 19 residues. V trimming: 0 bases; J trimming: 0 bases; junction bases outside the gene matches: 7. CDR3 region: CASSLALILAGANTGELFF. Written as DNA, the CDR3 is TGTGCCAGCAGCTTAGCGCTAATCCTAGCGGGAGCGAACACCGGGGAGCTGTTTTTT.

The DNA of the CDR3 is TGTGCCAGCACGGCCACTAGCGGTCTGGGGGCAGATACGCAGTATTTT. It translates to CASTATSGLGADTQYF. The chain links TRBV2 to TRBJ2-3, with TRBD2 identical over 8 bases. Germline V gives CDR1 SNHLY, CDR2 FYNNEI. CDR3 size: 16 residues. Trimming cost V 7 bases and J 4 bases; bases outside gene matches: 13.

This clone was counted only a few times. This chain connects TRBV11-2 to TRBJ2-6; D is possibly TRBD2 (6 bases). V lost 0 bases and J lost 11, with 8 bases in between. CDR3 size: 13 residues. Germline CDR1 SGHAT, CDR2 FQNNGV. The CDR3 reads CASSLDPGDVLTF. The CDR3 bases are TGTGCCAGCAGCTTAGATCCGGGGGACGTCCTGACTTTC.

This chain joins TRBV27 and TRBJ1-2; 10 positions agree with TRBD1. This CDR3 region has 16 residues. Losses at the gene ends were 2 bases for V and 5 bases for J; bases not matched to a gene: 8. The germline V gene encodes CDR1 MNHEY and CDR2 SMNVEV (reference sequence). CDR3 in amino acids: CASSLLGQGNFYGYTF. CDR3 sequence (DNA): TGTGCCAGCAGTTTACTGGGACAGGGGAATTTTTATGGCTACACCTTC.